What follows is one TCR beta chain and its context. What it binds is unknown. This table comes from immunoSEQ multiplex PCR, and its TCRdb copy is limited to in-frame clones, with some not included. Of fewer than 100,000 clones listed, approximately 86% were seen once; the top ten hold roughly 15%. The sample is drawn from a study of T cells in localized non-small cell lung cancer. From germline, CDR1 is SGHTA and CDR2 FQGNSA. This CDR3 spans 14 amino acids. Trimming took 5 bases from V and 0 from J, leaving 10 bases between them. Study conclusions and caveats: The study sequenced only one region of the tumor. As a result, intratumor heterogeneity could not be excluded and remains possible. Turning up in adjacent lung were a median approximately 58 of the top 100 tumor clones. Of the tissues analyzed, uninvolved adjacent lung showed maximal T cell clonality, greater than tumor.

Sequences were derived from peripheral blood, sampled before any cancer treatment. This chain joins TRBV7-2 and TRBJ1-1; D perhaps matches TRBD1 (6 bases). The source is a man aged 40-75 years with stage I squamous cell lung carcinoma. In DNA form, the CDR3 reads TGTGCCAGCAGCCCAGGACAGATGAACACTGAAGCTTTCTTT. This gives the protein CASSPGQMNTEAFF.